The clone carrying this TCR beta chain was found a few times. The time point denotes: pre-sensitization, week 0. This sample's treatment: therapeutic diphenylcyclopropenone sensitization with weekly scalp DPC. The authors' total RNA extraction used unfractionated whole blood. The sample originates from a study of human T cells and chemical hapten exposure. V lost 4 bases to trimming and J lost 5 bases, with 17 bases between them. There are 15 residues in the CDR3. CDR1 is MNHNS, CDR2 SASEGT, per germline. Unique molecular identifiers were linked by the library to individual cDNA molecules. Study processing details: There were a median of roughly 100,000 TCRs per sample, with a range from roughly 20,000 to 750,000. MiXCR was run by TCRdb on the RACE reads, yielding one entry per CDR3 protein. These V and J calls are TCRdb output, not the study's own analysis. The repertoire includes 300,000 to 450,000 distinct CDR3 sequences, 5% to 6.5% of them detected once, and 7% to 10% sits in the top ten.

J is TRBJ2-5 and V is TRBV6-1, with D perhaps matching TRBD1 (5 bases). This receptor was identified in a young woman with alopecia areata. Some clones in this sample may be carry-over from other donors' samples. Here the sequenced sample was whole blood, taken in connection with sensitization to the hapten diphenylcyclopropenone (DPC). The chain's CDR3 is CASSALTEAWETQYF. In DNA, the CDR3 is TGTGCCAGCAGTGCCCTGACAGAGGCTTGGGAGACCCAGTACTTC.